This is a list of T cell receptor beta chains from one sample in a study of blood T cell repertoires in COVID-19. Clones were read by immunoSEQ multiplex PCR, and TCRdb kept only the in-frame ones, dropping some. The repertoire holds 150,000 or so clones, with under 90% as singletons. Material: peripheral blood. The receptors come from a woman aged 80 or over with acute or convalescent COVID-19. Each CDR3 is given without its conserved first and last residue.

ATRTGGTYEQY 11 TRBJ2-7 TRBV12-3/TRBV12-4
ASSMGTSGKETQY 13 TRBJ2-5 TRBV19
ASSWLQANTEAF 12 TRBJ1-1 TRBV21-1
ASSLGQGLVNEQF 13 TRBJ2-1 TRBV7-9
ASSFLGSNYGYT 12 TRBJ1-2 TRBV3-1/TRBV3-2
ASSLSGTGRRYGYT 14 TRBJ1-2 TRBV5-6
ASSPPWGTGNYGYT 14 TRBJ1-2 TRBV19
ASSSKRQRREQY 12 TRBJ2-7 TRBV27
ASSYSGLAGHQETQY 15 TRBJ2-5 TRBV6-2/TRBV6-3
ASSRGRAGGNTIY 13 TRBJ1-3 TRBV28
ASSIRLRDINTDTQY 15 TRBJ2-3 TRBV19
ASSGQGNSGNTIY 13 TRBJ1-3 TRBV9
ASSDLTSSTDTQY 13 TRBJ2-3 TRBV5-1
ASSLRGLSGGLPSYEQY 17 TRBJ2-7 TRBV7-2
ASSRGNTIY 9 TRBJ1-3 TRBV28
ASSLVGQGSSPLH 13 TRBJ1-6 TRBV11-2
ASSSSGGAYNEQF 13 TRBJ2-1 TRBV5-1
SVEAPGNEQF 10 TRBJ2-1 TRBV29-1
ASSDAGGPYEQY 12 TRBJ2-7 TRBV6-1
ASSQKTGSYEQY 12 TRBJ2-7 TRBV21-1
ASSRASGSTYEQY 13 TRBJ2-7 TRBV28
ASSQGHRGRETQY 13 TRBJ2-5 TRBV4-3
ASSLARATGFYSPLH 15 TRBJ1-6 TRBV7-2
ASSEAGLAGRQANTQY 16 TRBJ2-3 TRBV6-1
ASTSGSLRGNEQF 13 TRBJ2-1 TRBV19
ASTSRGGSDTQY 12 TRBJ2-3 TRBV2
ASDVTGVGATEAF 13 TRBJ1-1 TRBV18
ASSGGTLYQETQY 13 TRBJ2-5 TRBV9
ASSLRTVKETQY 12 TRBJ2-5 TRBV5-4
ASSFSGRAHNEQF 13 TRBJ2-1 TRBV7-9
ASGLAGGSDTQY 12 TRBJ2-3 TRBV28
ASSLESTGELF 11 TRBJ2-2 TRBV11-3
ASSSVSLNYGYT 12 TRBJ1-2 TRBV27
ASRATVGAASTDTQY 15 TRBJ2-3 TRBV28
ASSQRQGTYEQY 12 TRBJ2-7 TRBV6-2/TRBV6-3
ASSPSGRVRNIQY 13 TRBJ2-4 TRBV7-2
ASIGRGPTLTDTQY 14 TRBJ2-3 TRBV10-1